The 13 T cell receptor beta chains below all came from one sample that was sequenced in a study of response to subunit inactivated influenza vaccine. TCRdb ran MiXCR on the RT-PCR reads and lists one entry per CDR3 protein. Found here are a few hundred thousand distinct CDR3 sequences, around 11% of them singletons; the top ten hold approximately 9.9%. A further study also used this sample, focusing on T cells expressing NK-cell markers. According to that study: It was by 5'RACE template switching with UMIs that TCR beta cDNA was made.

The source was PBMCs from blood, collected on the day of vaccination. The source of these receptors is a man in his forties or fifties who received an inactivated influenza vaccine.

This clonotype was counted between two and nine times. This chain links TRBV4-3 with TRBJ2-1; no definite D call. The germline V gene has CDR1 LGHNA and CDR2 YSLEER. There are 16 residues in the CDR3. V lost 1 base, J lost 2 bases, and 12 bases lay in between. This chain's CDR3 is CASSQVGWGTYNEQFF. CDR3 in DNA: TGCGCCAGCAGCCAAGTTGGGTGGGGAACCTACAATGAGCAGTTCTTC.

This clonotype turned up a few times. This rearrangement joins TRBV20-1 to TRBJ2-1; weak D call: TRBD2 (5 bases). The ends were cut back, 0 bases at V and 7 bases at J, with 16 bases in the middle. The CDR3 has 15 residues. Germline CDR1 DFQATT, CDR2 SNEGSKA (reference sequence). The CDR3 DNA follows: TGCAGTGCTAGAGATTTTGGATTAGCGCGGAATGAGCAGTTCTTC. This gives the protein CSARDFGLARNEQFF.

The chain carries TRBV4-3 and TRBJ2-5; TRBD2 agrees at 8 bases. The CDR3 has 15 amino acids. V shed 3 bases, J shed 3 bases, and the junction held 6 bases outside the gene matches. The germline CDR1 and CDR2 sequences are LGHNA and YSLEER. The CDR3 DNA follows: TGCGCCAGCAGCCAGGTCGGGAGGGGGGAAGAGACCCAGTACTTC. Encoded protein: CASSQVGRGEETQYF.

This clonotype has at least ten counts. The rearrangement uses TRBV4-1 and TRBJ2-7; 12 bases align to TRBD1. V trimming: 1 base; J trimming: 6 bases; junction bases outside the gene matches: 7. This CDR3 has 16 amino acids. Germline assignment: CDR1 MGHRA and CDR2 YSYEKL. The CDR3 protein is CASSQAAGQGAFEQYF. The CDR3 DNA reads as TGCGCCAGCAGCCAAGCGGCGGGACAGGGGGCGTTCGAGCAGTACTTC.

This chain uses TRBV5-1 with TRBJ2-1; possibly TRBD1 for D (6 bases). The germline CDR1 and CDR2 sequences are SGHRS and YFSETQ. V was pared by 5 bases and J by 7 bases, with 19 bases between. CDR3 length: 15 amino acids. CDR3 region: CASSNRDQGLNEQFF. The CDR3 nucleotides are TGCGCCAGCAGTAACCGGGATCAGGGGTTAAATGAGCAGTTCTTC.

This clonotype was found a few times. The chain is built from TRBV7-2 and TRBJ2-1, with a tentative D call TRBD2 (6 bases). The CDR3 is 15 amino acids. Between the trimmed V and J ends, which lost 3 bases and 7 bases, there was a span of 16 bases. CDR1 is SGHTA and CDR2 is FQGNSA in the germline V gene. DNA for the CDR3: TGTGCCAGCAGCTTTTCTGCGGGAACGGGGAATGAGCAGTTCTTC. It specifies CASSFSAGTGNEQFF.

This clonotype was found many times. The V gene is TRBV7-2, the J gene TRBJ2-1; 8 positions match TRBD2. CDR3 length equals 15 residues. Per germline, CDR1 SGHTA and CDR2 FQGNSA. V shed 5 bases, J shed 4 bases, and the junction held 7 bases outside the gene matches. CDR3 DNA sequence: TGTGCCAGCAGCAACGAGCGGGGGAGGTACAATGAGCAGTTCTTC. Encoded protein: CASSNERGRYNEQFF. The full variable domain, with the rest looked up from reference TRBV7-2 and TRBJ2-1, is GAGVSQSPSNKVTEKGKDVELRCDPISGHTALYWYRQSLGQGLEFLIYFQGNSAPDKSGLPSDRFSAERTGGSVSTLTIQRTQQEDSAVYLCASSNERGRYNEQFFGPGTRLTVL.

The table lists this clonotype with a few counts. The chain joins TRBV9 to TRBJ1-2; no reliable D call. In germline, CDR1 is SGDLS, CDR2 YYNGEE. The CDR3 extends over 14 amino acids. The ends were cut back, 5 bases at V and 8 bases at J, with 19 bases in the middle. CDR3: CASSSRSNPRGYTF. CDR3 DNA: TGTGCCAGCAGTTCCCGGAGTAACCCGAGGGGCTACACCTTC.

This sequence joins TRBV11-2 and TRBJ2-1, with 10 bases matching TRBD1. Germline assignment: CDR1 SGHAT and CDR2 FQNNGV. The J segment lost 4 bases and the V segment lost 5 bases, leaving 14 bases of the junction unmatched. This CDR3 spans 18 amino acids. The DNA for the CDR3 is TGTGCCAGCAGCCGATTTTTACCGGGACAGGGGTCTTACAATGAGCAGTTCTTC. Its protein is CASSRFLPGQGSYNEQFF.

Ten or more counts support this clonotype. The V gene is TRBV11-1, the J gene TRBJ2-1; D possibly corresponds to TRBD2 (5 bases). V was cut by 5 bases and J by 7 bases, with 21 bases left in between. The CDR3 has 16 amino acids. In germline, CDR1 is SGHAT, CDR2 FQDESV (reference sequence). The CDR3 spells CASSRTRGKYLNEQFF. The CDR3 coding sequence is TGTGCCAGCAGCAGAACTAGAGGGAAGTACCTTAATGAGCAGTTCTTC.

The sample holds a few counts of this clonotype. The genes are TRBV6-2 or TRBV6-3 and TRBJ2-7; D unclear. CDR1 is MNHEY and CDR2 is SVGEGT in the germline V gene. Trimming left V 7 bases short and J 1 base short, with 11 bases between. The CDR3 has 13 amino acids. CDR3 coding DNA: TGTGCCAGCACCCCCCGGGTTTCCTACGAGCAGTACTTC. It encodes CASTPRVSYEQYF.

The chain employs TRBV7-9 and TRBJ2-7; 8 bases match TRBD2. The germline CDR1 and CDR2 sequences are SEHNR and FQNEAQ (reference sequence). V was pared by 5 bases and J by 5 bases, with 5 bases of the junction left unmatched. This CDR3 is 13 amino acids long. The CDR3 reads CASSRGGINEQYF. As DNA, the CDR3 is TGTGCCAGCAGCCGCGGGGGGATTAACGAGCAGTACTTC.

This clonotype was seen a few times. The V gene is TRBV12-3 or TRBV12-4, the J gene TRBJ2-2; 10 bases are shared with TRBD2. The CDR3 contains 15 residues. V was pared by 3 bases and J by 4 bases, with 2 bases of the junction left unmatched. The CDR3 nucleotides read TGTGCCAGCAGTTTCCTAGCGGGAGCCACCGGGGAGCTGTTTTTT. Translating gives CASSFLAGATGELFF.